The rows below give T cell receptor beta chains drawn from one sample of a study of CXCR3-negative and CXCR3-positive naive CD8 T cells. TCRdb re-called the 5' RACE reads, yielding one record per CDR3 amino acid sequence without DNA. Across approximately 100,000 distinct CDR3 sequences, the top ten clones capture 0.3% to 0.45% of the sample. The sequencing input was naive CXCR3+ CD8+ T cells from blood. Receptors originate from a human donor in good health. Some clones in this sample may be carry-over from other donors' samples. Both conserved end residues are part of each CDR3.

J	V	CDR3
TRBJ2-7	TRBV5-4	CASSLALAGYEQYF
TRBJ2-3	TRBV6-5	CASSPIAGGPADTQYF
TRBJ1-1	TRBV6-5	CASSPPTRQGITEAFF
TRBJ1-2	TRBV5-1	CASSFGGDYGYTF
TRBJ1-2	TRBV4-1	CASSDTGGAYGYTF
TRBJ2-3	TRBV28	CASSSRGQGPFGDTQYF
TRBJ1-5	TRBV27	CASSVQGVSNQPQHF
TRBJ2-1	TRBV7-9	CASIPDSYNEQFF
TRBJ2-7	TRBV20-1	CSARDTEIEQYF
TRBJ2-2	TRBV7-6	CASSSGQGEAAGELFF
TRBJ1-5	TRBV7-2	CASSLQGGSNQPQHF
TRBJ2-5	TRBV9	CASSYGGNQETQYF
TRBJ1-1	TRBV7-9	CASSEVTGLTEAFF
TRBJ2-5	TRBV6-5	CASSYSPGGPEETQYF
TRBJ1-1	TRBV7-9	CASSLDWAGAKNTEAFF
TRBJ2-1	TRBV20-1	CSARALGRGNEQFF
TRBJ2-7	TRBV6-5	CASSYPTISEQYF
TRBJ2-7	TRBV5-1	CASKSRERGRNPGIYEQYF
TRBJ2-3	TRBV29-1	CSAWGLAGEPTDTQYF
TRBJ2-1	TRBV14	CASSQDPQGSYNEQFF
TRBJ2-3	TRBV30	CALWGGVRLDTQYF
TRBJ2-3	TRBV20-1	CSARSPLGGGTDTQYF
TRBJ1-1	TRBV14	CASSKTEEAFF
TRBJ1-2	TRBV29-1	CSVEPGGYGYTF